The entry below describes one TCR beta chain. Its antigen is unknown. The sample comes from a study of cytomegalovirus exposure and HLA in healthy donors. The data were produced by immunoSEQ multiplex PCR, yet TCRdb's version contains in-frame clones alone and is incomplete. The sample lists about 110,000 clones, approximately 90% occurring once. V lost 4 bases, J lost 2 bases, and 12 bases stayed unmatched. CDR1 is SGHDT and CDR2 is YYEEEE in the germline V gene. CDR3 length: 19 residues. Study-wide points: The authors enumerated 150 to 200 TCR beta chains as linked to cytomegalovirus. Rarity characterized most TCR sequences, yet some public TCRs appeared in many donors. There were three CMV-associated chains whose specificity for CMV antigens was confirmed in vitro. TCR clusters originating in the first cohort tended to co-occur in the 100 to 150 validation repertoires, according to a later analysis.

This TCR was sampled from a woman between 18 and 30 years old in good health and CMV-seropositive. Sequencing input: PBMCs. The chain couples TRBV5-6 to TRBJ2-2; 12 nucleotides align to TRBD2. CDR3 sequence (DNA): TGTGCCAGCAGCGACGTGGGGCTAGCGGGGGGGCGTAACACCGGGGAGCTGTTTTTT. Protein sequence: CASSDVGLAGGRNTGELFF.